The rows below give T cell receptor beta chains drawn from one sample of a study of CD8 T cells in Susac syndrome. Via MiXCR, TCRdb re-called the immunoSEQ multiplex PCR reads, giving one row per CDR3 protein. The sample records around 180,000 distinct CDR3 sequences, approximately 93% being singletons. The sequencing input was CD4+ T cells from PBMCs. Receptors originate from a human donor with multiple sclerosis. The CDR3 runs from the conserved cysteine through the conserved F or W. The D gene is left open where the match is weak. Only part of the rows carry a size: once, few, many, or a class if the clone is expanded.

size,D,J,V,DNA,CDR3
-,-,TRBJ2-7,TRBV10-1,TGCGCCAGCAGGGGGGCTCGGAACGAGCAGTACTTC,CASRGARNEQYF
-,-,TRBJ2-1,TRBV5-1,TGCGCCAGCAGCCTGGCATCCTACCCCTCCTACAATGAGCAGTTCTTC,CASSLASYPSYNEQFF
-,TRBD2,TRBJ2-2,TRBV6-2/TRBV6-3,TGTGCCAGCAGCCTTCTAGCGGGAGGCACCGGGGAGCTGTTTTTT,CASSLLAGGTGELFF
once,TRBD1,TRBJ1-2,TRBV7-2,TGTGCCAGCAGCAGTGACCGACAGGGTGGCTACACCTTC,CASSSDRQGGYTF
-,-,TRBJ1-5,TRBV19,TGTGCCAGCGACAGCCGACTTAGCAATCAGCCCCAGCATTTT,CASDSRLSNQPQHF
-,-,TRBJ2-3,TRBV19,TGTGCCAGTAGGGGGCCCGAGACAGGGAGGACAGATACGCAGTATTTT,CASRGPETGRTDTQYF
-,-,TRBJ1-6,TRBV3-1,TGTGCCAGCAGCCCAGCCACCTATAATTCACCCCTCCACTTT,CASSPATYNSPLHF
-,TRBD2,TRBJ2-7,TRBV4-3,TGCGCCAGCAGCCAAGATCAGTCTAGCGGGGGAATTACCTACGAGCAGTACTTC,CASSQDQSSGGITYEQYF
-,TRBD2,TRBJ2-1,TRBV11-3,TGTGCCAGCAGCCTTAGGGGACTAGCAGGCAATGAGCAGTTCTTC,CASSLRGLAGNEQFF
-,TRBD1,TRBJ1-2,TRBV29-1,TGCAGCGTTTCCGGGACAGGGGAAGATGGGGACTATGGCTACACCTTC,CSVSGTGEDGDYGYTF